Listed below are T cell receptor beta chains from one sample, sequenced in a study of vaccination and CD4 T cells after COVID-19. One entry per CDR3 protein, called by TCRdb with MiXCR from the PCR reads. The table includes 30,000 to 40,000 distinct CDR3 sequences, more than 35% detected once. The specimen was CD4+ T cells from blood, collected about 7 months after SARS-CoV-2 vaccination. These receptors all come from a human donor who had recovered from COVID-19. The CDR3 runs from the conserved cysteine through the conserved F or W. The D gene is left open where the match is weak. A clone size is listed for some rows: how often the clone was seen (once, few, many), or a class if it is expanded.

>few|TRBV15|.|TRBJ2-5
CATSIVPMGGQETQYF
TGTGCCACCAGCATAGTCCCTATGGGTGGGCAAGAGACCCAGTACTTC
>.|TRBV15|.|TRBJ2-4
CATSRDKGGVGNIQYF
TGTGCCACCAGCAGAGATAAGGGCGGGGTGGGAAACATTCAGTACTTC
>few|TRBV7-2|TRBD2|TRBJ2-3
CASSYRTRGTDTQYF
TGTGCCAGCAGTTACAGGACTAGGGGCACAGATACGCAGTATTTT
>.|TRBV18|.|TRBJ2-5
CASSDSQQETQYF
TGTGCCAGCTCCGACAGCCAACAAGAGACCCAGTACTTC
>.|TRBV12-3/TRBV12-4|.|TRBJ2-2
CASSLAITTGELFF
TGTGCCAGCAGTTTAGCGATTACCACCGGGGAGCTGTTTTTT
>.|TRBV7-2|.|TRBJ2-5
CASSLALGRQETQYF
TGTGCCAGCAGCTTAGCGTTGGGTCGCCAAGAGACCCAGTACTTC
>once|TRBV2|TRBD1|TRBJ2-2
CATRTGVDTGELFF
TGTGCCACCAGGACAGGGGTTGACACCGGGGAGCTGTTTTTT
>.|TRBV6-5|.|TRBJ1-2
CASRYRSAIVGYTF
TGTGCCAGCAGATACCGAAGCGCGATAGTTGGCTACACCTTC
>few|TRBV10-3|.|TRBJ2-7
CAITREFLSYEQYF
TGTGCCATCACGAGGGAGTTTTTGAGCTACGAGCAGTACTTC
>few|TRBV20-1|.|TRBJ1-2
CSARETANYGYTF
TGCAGTGCTAGAGAGACGGCAAACTATGGCTACACCTTC
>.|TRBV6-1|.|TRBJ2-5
CASSKQGYQETQYF
TGTGCCAGCAGCAAACAGGGTTACCAAGAGACCCAGTACTTC
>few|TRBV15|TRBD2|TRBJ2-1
CATSRDSGSNEQFF
TGTGCCACCAGCAGAGATAGCGGGAGTAATGAGCAGTTCTTC